This is a list of T cell receptor beta chains from one sample in a study of T cell responses to AZD1222 COVID-19 vaccine. Repertoires were generated with immunoSEQ multiplex PCR, while TCRdb's copy carries only in-frame clones and drops some. This sample has roughly 160,000 clones, with 75% to 90% found just once. The source was peripheral blood, collected on day 0 of AZD1222 vaccination. These receptors were collected from an adult in good health. The CDR3 runs from the conserved cysteine through the conserved F or W.

v_gene: TRBV7-2
CDR3aa: CASSPQGFYGYTF

v_gene: TRBV11-2
CDR3aa: CASSLVKSGGNYGYTF

v_gene: TRBV6-5
CDR3aa: CASSYSGLTAYEQYF

v_gene: TRBV18
CDR3aa: CASSKVNRDSEETQYF

v_gene: TRBV27
CDR3aa: CASAIGRGNIQYF

v_gene: TRBV4-3
CDR3aa: CASSQGEGEQFF

v_gene: TRBV12-5
CDR3aa: CASGSHRGLLNTEAFF

v_gene: TRBV7-3
CDR3aa: CASSLIVSSTGELFF

v_gene: TRBV3-1/TRBV3-2
CDR3aa: CASSQLAGGGGTDTQYF

v_gene: TRBV4-1
CDR3aa: CASSHQGGGREGTEAFF

v_gene: TRBV19
CDR3aa: CASSKGTRTNEKLFF

v_gene: TRBV7-3
CDR3aa: CASSLYRGYEQYF

v_gene: TRBV10-3
CDR3aa: CATAAWDRYQETQYF

v_gene: TRBV28
CDR3aa: CASRIAGTGTQYF

v_gene: TRBV7-2
CDR3aa: CASSLLRDRGYEQYF

v_gene: TRBV7-2
CDR3aa: CASSYGGAEGYTF

v_gene: TRBV27
CDR3aa: CASSSRQTANNSPLHF

v_gene: TRBV6-5
CDR3aa: CASSPEGGGNQPQHF

v_gene: TRBV6-6
CDR3aa: CASSYGQGISNNEQFF

v_gene: TRBV3-1/TRBV3-2
CDR3aa: CASSQRPLLTDTQYF

v_gene: TRBV28
CDR3aa: CASSILAGGPNEQFF

v_gene: TRBV18
CDR3aa: CASSEGTEVTQYF

v_gene: TRBV9
CDR3aa: CASRGENYGYTF

v_gene: TRBV27
CDR3aa: CASNTRDRLNSPLHF

v_gene: TRBV19
CDR3aa: CASSSTGYGYTF